This T cell receptor (beta chain) was obtained from a study of regulatory T cells in long-lasting Graves disease. Study findings and constraints: Analyses excluded thyroid tissue, covering peripheral blood alone. New patients shared around 980 public clonotypes, and persistent patients shared more, with under 3,500.

Concerning this clonotype: Its target is not known.

CDR3 regions were amplified by Arm-PCR using iRepertoire HTBI primers to build TCR beta libraries. TCRdb re-called the multiplex PCR reads through MiXCR, storing one row per CDR3 protein. This sample has 520,000 or so distinct CDR3 sequences, with 12% found just once. Per germline, CDR1 SGHRS and CDR2 YFSETQ. There are 17 residues in the CDR3. Trimming pared 3 bases from V and 6 bases from J, leaving 23 bases between. Time point given: newly diagnosed GD, antithyroid drugs for less than 3 months. Making the TCR library involved RNA that had been extracted from PBMCs. The same specimen was also included in a second study, on T cells in Graves' hyperthyroidism and ophthalmopathy. According to that study: Most thyroid clonotypes with frequency above 0.001 were detected in blood. From stable hyperthyroidism, ophthalmopathy was set apart by a 13 V-J model.

This sample comprised peripheral blood mononuclear cells (PBMCs), obtained at new diagnosis, from a patient treated with antithyroid drugs. J is TRBJ2-3 and V is TRBV5-1, with D maybe TRBD2 (6 bases). The clonotype originates from a woman aged 30 to 39 with Graves disease. CDR3 region: CASSSPTSLGWVDTQYF. For the CDR3, the DNA is TGCGCCAGCAGCTCCCCGACTAGTCTTGGTTGGGTTGATACGCAGTATTTT.